This T cell receptor (beta chain) was obtained from a study of cytomegalovirus exposure and HLA in healthy donors. In the study overall: The 550 to 800 first-cohort repertoires and the approximately 110 validation repertoires shared the same platform, a later analysis reported.

V shed 9 bases, J shed 2 bases, and the junction held 4 bases outside the gene matches. The germline V gene has CDR1 WNHNN and CDR2 SYGVQD (reference sequence). There are 12 residues in the CDR3. TCRdb keeps only in-frame clones here, not all; method: immunoSEQ multiplex PCR. The sample carries 35,000 to 40,000 clones, 90% to 95% recorded once. Sequencing was performed on PBMCs. The TCR comes from a man aged 18 to 29 in good health and CMV-seronegative. The chain recombines TRBV10-1 with TRBJ2-7; 7 bases map to TRBD1. CDR3 in DNA: TGCGCCAGAAAGGACAGGACCTACGAGCAGTACTTC. The encoded protein is CARKDRTYEQYF.